The rows below give T cell receptor beta chains drawn from one sample of a study of cytomegalovirus exposure and HLA in healthy donors. Only in-frame clones appear in the TCRdb table, and some are missing; sequencing was by immunoSEQ multiplex PCR. The sample has around 100,000 clones, more than 65% seen once. The sequenced sample consisted of PBMCs. The receptors originated from a woman aged 45-65 years in good health and CMV-seropositive. The CDR3 runs from the conserved cysteine through the conserved F or W. D genes are given only for firm matches. Where a row states a size, it is once, few, many or the class of an expanded clone; other rows omit it.

NA	NA	TRBV9	TRBJ1-6	TGTGCCAGCAGCCAAACCGGGGATTCACCCCTCCACTTT	CASSQTGDSPLHF
TRBD1	NA	TRBV4-1	TRBJ2-7	TGCGCCAGCAGCCAAGGACCCTCGGGACAGGGTAGCACCTACGAGCAGTACTTC	CASSQGPSGQGSTYEQYF
NA	NA	TRBV14	TRBJ2-1	TGTGCCAGCAGCCAAGCCCTAGGGGGCGGGGGGTTACATGAGCAGTTCTTC	CASSQALGGGGLHEQFF
NA	NA	TRBV9	TRBJ1-3	TGTGCCAGCGCCCTAGGGGGGGGAGCGGGAAACACCATATATTTT	CASALGGGAGNTIYF
NA	NA	TRBV10-1	TRBJ1-1	TGCGCCAGCAGTGAGTCCCGAACTAGGGTTGAAGCTTTCTTT	CASSESRTRVEAFF
TRBD1	NA	TRBV10-3	TRBJ1-2	TGTGCCAGCAGCCGGGACAGCTATGGCTACACCTTC	CASSRDSYGYTF
TRBD2	NA	TRBV4-2	TRBJ2-7	TGTGCCAGCAGCCCTGACCGGGGCGGGACTACTGTCGAGCAGTACTTC	CASSPDRGGTTVEQYF
TRBD1	NA	TRBV29-1	TRBJ1-5	TGCAGCGTTCAGGCAGGGGGTAGGGAGCCCCAGCATTTT	CSVQAGGREPQHF
NA	NA	TRBV5-6	TRBJ2-1	TGTGCCAGCAGCTTGGAAAGAGGTCTAGAGCAGTTCTTC	CASSLERGLEQFF
NA	NA	TRBV25-1	TRBJ1-3	TGTGCCAGCAGTGACCTCCGGGACAACGGAAACACCATATATTTT	CASSDLRDNGNTIYF
TRBD1	NA	TRBV5-1	TRBJ1-6	TGCGCCAGCAGCTTGAAAGGACAGGGTTCGTCACCCCTCCACTTT	CASSLKGQGSSPLHF
TRBD1	few	TRBV29-1	TRBJ1-1	TGCAGCGTCGGCGGGACAGTCATTAACACTGAAGCTTTCTTT	CSVGGTVINTEAFF
NA	NA	TRBV2	TRBJ1-4	TGTGCCAGCATAGGAGCTGAAAAACTGTTTTTT	CASIGAEKLFF
NA	NA	TRBV6-1	TRBJ2-2	TGTGCCAGCAGTGAAAGGGGACTGGGGACCGGGGAGCTGTTTTTT	CASSERGLGTGELFF
NA	NA	TRBV10-2	TRBJ1-5	TGCGCCAGCAGCCCCGGGGGGACCGGAGGCAATCAGCCCCAGCATTTT	CASSPGGTGGNQPQHF
NA	NA	TRBV5-6	TRBJ2-1	TGTGCCAGCAGCAAATCCGGGACACCTTCGAATGAGCAGTTCTTC	CASSKSGTPSNEQFF
TRBD1	NA	TRBV27	TRBJ1-2	TGTGCCAGCAGCCTATTGGGGTCCGGGACAGACCTCTCTGGCTACACCTTC	CASSLLGSGTDLSGYTF